One and the same sample provided the 2 T cell receptor beta chains below, sequenced in a study of vaccination and CD4 T cells after COVID-19 (dated by TCRdb to between 2021 and 2024). Library creation used PCR. The sequencer was an Illumina iSeq 100. At the Johns Hopkins FTIC core, DNA from the cultured CD4+ T cells underwent TCR sequencing with the Oncomine TCR Beta short-read assay. The raw public data were reprocessed by TCRdb itself: fastp quality trimming at Q25, MiXCR clonotype calling, in-frame beta chains only. Each CDR3 protein gets just one entry, which takes the most common genes and DNA from the rows behind it. For this sample the table gives roughly 15,000 distinct CDR3 sequences, of which around 45% were detected only once. About 8.3% of the sample lies in the top ten. Their cognate antigens are unknown. Sample treatment or condition, as interpreted from the label and publication: approximately 10-day PBMC culture with coronavirus spike peptide pools or control peptides (ViraFEST assay).

The specimen sequenced was CD4+ T cells from blood, cultured in vitro. The receptors were sampled from a human donor who had recovered from COVID-19.

This chain joins TRBV20-1 and TRBJ2-4; 10 nucleotides line up with TRBD2. The germline V gene encodes CDR1 DFQATT and CDR2 SNEGSKA (reference sequence). The J segment lost 1 base and the V segment lost 6 bases, leaving 9 bases of the junction unmatched. This CDR3 is 16 amino acids long. The CDR3 sequence is CSARRGAGGAKNIQYF. The DNA for the CDR3 is TGCAGTGCACGTCGTGGAGCGGGAGGGGCCAAAAACATTCAGTACTTC.

The chain uses TRBV20-1 and TRBJ2-5, with D possibly being TRBD1 (6 bases). Trimming removed 5 bases from V and 5 bases from J, with 18 bases in between. Germline V gives CDR1 DFQATT, CDR2 SNEGSKA (reference sequence). The CDR3 consists of 14 residues. CDR3: CSAPRAGDPETQYF. CDR3 DNA sequence: TGCAGTGCTCCCCGGGCAGGGGATCCGGAGACCCAGTACTTC.